Presented here are 25 T cell receptor beta chains from one specimen sequenced in a study of early T cells in non-severe SARS-CoV-2 infection. One entry per CDR3 protein, called by TCRdb with MiXCR from the 5' RACE reads. The top ten clones hold around 5% of a sample with more than 85,000 distinct CDR3 sequences, approximately 17% of them seen once. The source material was whole blood, sampled at baseline. The receptors shown here come from an adult who was a healthcare worker with PCR-confirmed SARS-CoV-2 infection or an uninfected control (not recorded which).

The table lists this clonotype with a few counts. V usage is TRBV5-1 and J usage is TRBJ2-3, with 12 positions matching TRBD2. Germline CDR1 and CDR2: SGHRS and YFSETQ. Unmatched junction bases numbered 6, after V lost 0 bases and J lost 4 bases. CDR3 length equals 17 residues. The CDR3 here is CASSLGPLAGGSDTQYF. Here the CDR3 DNA reads TGCGCCAGCAGCTTGGGGCCCCTAGCGGGAGGGTCAGATACGCAGTATTTT.

The chain combines TRBV7-9 with TRBJ1-1; D not certain. V was trimmed by 3 bases and J by 5 bases, leaving 10 bases between them. Germline assignment: CDR1 SEHNR and CDR2 FQNEAQ (reference sequence). The CDR3 totals 13 residues. The CDR3 sequence is CASSFEGRTEAFF. DNA for the CDR3: TGTGCCAGCAGCTTCGAGGGCCGAACTGAAGCTTTCTTT. The full variable domain, in which reference TRBV7-9 and TRBJ1-1 provide the parts outside the CDR3, is DTGVSQNPRHKITKRGQNVTFRCDPISEHNRLYWYRQTLGQGPEFLTYFQNEAQLEKSRLLSDRFSAERPKGSFSTLEIQRTEQGDSAMYLCASSFEGRTEAFFGQGTRLTVV.

This clonotype was detected ten times or more. The J gene is TRBJ2-1, the V gene TRBV7-2; D perhaps matches TRBD1 (5 bases). Germline CDR1 reads SGHTA; CDR2 reads FQGNSA. Trimming removed 0 bases at V and 0 bases at J, with 6 bases between. There are 15 residues in the CDR3. The CDR3 coding sequence is TGTGCCAGCAGCTTAGCAGGGGCCTCCTACAATGAGCAGTTCTTC. Translated: CASSLAGASYNEQFF.

The table lists this clonotype with many counts. The V call is TRBV2, the J call TRBJ2-4; 8 nucleotides match TRBD1. Germline CDR1 is SNHLY and CDR2 is FYNNEI. Germline trimming cut 6 bases from V and 4 bases from J; bases unmatched to any gene: 5. The CDR3 consists of 14 residues. The CDR3 protein is CASSPRGLKNIQYF. In DNA form, the CDR3 reads TGTGCCAGCAGCCCCAGGGGGCTGAAAAACATTCAGTACTTC.

This clonotype was counted at least ten times. J is TRBJ1-2 and V is TRBV24-1; no clear D. Looked up from germline, CDR1 is KGHDR and CDR2 is SFDVKD. This CDR3 contains 14 residues. V lost 8 bases to trimming and J lost 4 bases, with 16 bases between them. CDR3 coding DNA: TGTGCCACCACCGTAGCGGGCAGATTCTATGGCTACACCTTC. Protein sequence: CATTVAGRFYGYTF.

DNA of the CDR3: TGTGCCAGCAGCTTACTTCGTAGTGGGACCTACGAGCAGTACTTC. This translates into CASSLLRSGTYEQYF. The chain is built from TRBV11-2 and TRBJ2-7; no reliable D call. The CDR3 covers 15 residues. CDR1 SGHAT and CDR2 FQNNGV come from the germline V gene. Between the trimmed V and J ends, which lost 2 bases and 2 bases, there was a span of 13 bases.

This clonotype was observed a handful of times. The rearrangement joins TRBV12-3 or TRBV12-4 to TRBJ1-2, with 8 nucleotides matching TRBD1. The CDR3 has 14 residues. V shed 2 bases and J 7 bases; nucleotides not matched to a gene: 6. The CDR3 DNA follows: TGTGCCAGCAGTTTAACATCAGGGGGCTCTGGCTACACCTTC. Amino acids: CASSLTSGGSGYTF.

The genes are TRBV6-1 and TRBJ1-6, with D possibly being TRBD1 (6 bases). Germline V CDR1 and CDR2: MNHNS, SASEGT. The germline V and J ends were trimmed by 2 bases and 8 bases, with 10 bases remaining between them. The length of the CDR3 is 14 residues. The CDR3 loop reads CASSESNRDSPLHF. The CDR3, as DNA: TGTGCCAGCAGTGAAAGTAACAGGGATTCACCCCTCCACTTT.

This clonotype was recorded at least ten times. The chain couples TRBV27 to TRBJ2-1; 9 nucleotides agree with TRBD2. This CDR3 has 17 amino acids. With V trimmed by 2 bases and J by 4 bases, 9 bases remained unmatched. From germline, CDR1 is MNHEY and CDR2 SMNVEV (reference sequence). The CDR3 sequence: CASSLARLADKYNEQFF. The CDR3 DNA reads as TGTGCCAGCAGTTTAGCGAGACTAGCGGATAAATACAATGAGCAGTTCTTC.

This clonotype was seen repeatedly, ten times or more. This chain uses TRBV21-1 with TRBJ2-7; the DNA was not compared with TRBD2, the D call given in the table. TRBV21-1 is deemed a pseudogene. The CDR3 consists of 14 residues. The CDR3 region has the DNA TGTGCCAGGGGAACGGGACGGCCCTCCTACGAGCAGTACTTC. Its translation: CARGTGRPSYEQYF.

In this sample, this clonotype turned up many times. The chain has TRBV9 and TRBJ2-1; 9 nucleotides line up with TRBD2. CDR3 length: 17 amino acids. Germline-derived CDR1 and CDR2 are SGDLS and YYNGEE. With 0 bases clipped from V and 9 bases from J, the junction kept 13 bases outside the gene matches. CDR3 sequence (DNA): TGTGCCAGCAGCGTAGAGGGCCTAGCGGGACCCCTGAGTGAGCAGTTCTTC. It yields the protein CASSVEGLAGPLSEQFF.

The table lists this clonotype with many counts. V usage is TRBV5-4 and J usage is TRBJ2-7, with 8 positions matching TRBD2. There are 14 residues in the CDR3. Losses at the gene ends were 4 bases for V and 0 bases for J; bases not matched to a gene: 3. Germline V gene lookup returns CDR1 SGHNT and CDR2 YYREEE (reference sequence). CDR3 sequence (DNA): TGTGCCAGCAGCACCAGCGGGAGCTCCTACGAGCAGTACTTC. It translates to CASSTSGSSYEQYF.

The J gene is TRBJ2-7, the V gene TRBV18; D uncertain. Germline values: CDR1 KGHSH, CDR2 LQKENI. Deletions cut 3 bases from V and 6 bases from J, with 9 bases between. The CDR3 runs 12 residues. CDR3 nucleotide sequence: TGTGCCAGCTCACCTGCTCGGGCCGAGCAGTACTTC. Translating it yields CASSPARAEQYF.

The chain links TRBV6-1 to TRBJ2-7; 8 bases align to TRBD2. The CDR3 has 16 residues. J was trimmed by 4 bases and V by 6 bases; bases with no gene match: 14. Germline-derived CDR1 and CDR2 are MNHNS and SASEGT. This chain's CDR3 is CASSEVAGIHGYEQYF. The CDR3 region has the DNA TGTGCCAGCAGCGAGGTAGCGGGAATCCACGGGTACGAGCAGTACTTC.

The chain joins TRBV29-1 to TRBJ2-3; either TRBD1 or TRBD2 may fit D (6 bases each). The germline V gene has CDR1 SQVTM and CDR2 ANQGSEA. CDR3 length: 17 amino acids. Trimming removed 0 bases from V and 2 bases from J, with 18 bases in between. The CDR3 region is CSVEDPRGVGSTDTQYF. DNA for the CDR3: TGCAGCGTTGAAGATCCGAGGGGGGTGGGGTCCACAGATACGCAGTATTTT.

A few counts support this clonotype. The chain uses TRBV29-1 and TRBJ1-1; D unclear. V was clipped by 6 bases and J by 11 bases, with 19 bases between them. The CDR3 runs to 12 residues. Germline V gene sequence: CDR1 SQVTM, CDR2 ANQGSEA. The CDR3 loop is CSVPDGRVGAFF. For the CDR3, the DNA is TGCAGCGTCCCTGACGGGAGGGTGGGGGCTTTCTTT.

The chain is built from TRBV20-1 and TRBJ2-7, with TRBD2 matching 15 bases. Germline V gene lookup returns CDR1 DFQATT and CDR2 SNEGSKA (reference sequence). With V trimmed by 5 bases and J by 5 bases, 13 bases remained unmatched. The CDR3 runs to 17 residues. The CDR3 bases are TGCAGTGCTCCTGGACTAGCGGGAGGGCTCGGGTTCGACGAGCAGTACTTC. Its protein is CSAPGLAGGLGFDEQYF.

This clonotype showed up just a few times. This chain links TRBV24-1 with TRBJ2-1; 11 nucleotides match TRBD2. This CDR3 is built from 18 residues. Germline V gene sequence: CDR1 KGHDR, CDR2 SFDVKD. V trimming: 2 bases; J trimming: 1 base; junction bases outside the gene matches: 6. CDR3 nucleotide sequence: TGTGCCACCAGTGATTCTCAGACTAGCGGGACGTCCTACAATGAGCAGTTCTTC. It codes for CATSDSQTSGTSYNEQFF.

In this sample, this clonotype turned up a few times. V is TRBV4-3 and J is TRBJ1-1, with no clear D. Germline V gene lookup returns CDR1 LGHNA and CDR2 YSLEER. Trimming cost V 2 bases and J 5 bases, with 9 bases left between them. The CDR3 loop spans 13 amino acids. The CDR3 DNA follows: TGCGCCAGCAGCCAACAGGAAGGAACTGAAGCTTTCTTT. Residues: CASSQQEGTEAFF.

The rearrangement uses TRBV28 and TRBJ2-7, with 10 positions matching TRBD1. Germline CDR1 is MDHEN and CDR2 is SYDVKM. This CDR3 comprises 15 residues. Losses at the gene ends were 4 bases for V and 5 bases for J; bases not matched to a gene: 8. The CDR3, as DNA: TGTGCCAGCAGTTCGCCGGGACAGGGGTTCGACGAGCAGTACTTC. Protein product: CASSSPGQGFDEQYF.

This clonotype was observed at least ten times. The chain combines TRBV4-3 with TRBJ2-7; TRBD1 is a possible D gene (6 bases). The length of the CDR3 is 15 residues. Germline CDR1 reads LGHNA; CDR2 reads YSLEER. The V and J ends lost 0 bases and 6 bases respectively, with 15 bases between them. CDR3 coding DNA: TGCGCCAGCAGCCAAGAAGCGGACAGATCTTTCGAGCAGTACTTC. Translated: CASSQEADRSFEQYF.

This clonotype has just a few counts. The chain recombines TRBV29-1 with TRBJ2-2; TRBD1 might be the D (6 bases). V was pared by 7 bases and J by 2 bases, with 14 bases between. Looked up from germline, CDR1 is SQVTM and CDR2 is ANQGSEA. The CDR3 covers 14 residues. The CDR3 coding sequence is TGCAGCGCCGCCACAGGGCCAAACACCGGGGAGCTGTTTTTT. Translation: CSAATGPNTGELFF.

CDR3 in DNA: TGTGCCAGCAATCAAAGGTCGGGGACAGGGACCTACGAGCAGTACTTC. Translating gives CASNQRSGTGTYEQYF. The chain couples TRBV21-1 to TRBJ2-7; TRBD1, as called in the table, went unchecked against the DNA. TRBV21-1 counts as a pseudogene. The CDR3 is 16 amino acids.

About this clonotype itself: It may be a read error: a sequence one base away is much more abundant. The J gene is TRBJ2-5, the V gene TRBV27; possibly TRBD2 for D (6 bases). The germline gives CDR1 MNHEY, CDR2 SMNVEV (reference sequence). CDR3 length: 15 amino acids. V lost 6 bases and J 7 bases, leaving 21 bases between the germline ends. The DNA of the CDR3 is TGTGCCAGCAGCCCCGGGACTCCCCCATTGAGGACCCAGTACTTC. It codes for CASSPGTPPLRTQYF.

This clonotype was detected ten times or more. The chain carries TRBV20-1 and TRBJ2-1; no firm D call. V dropped 6 bases and J dropped 3 bases, with 15 bases sitting between them. Germline V gives CDR1 DFQATT, CDR2 SNEGSKA (reference sequence). The CDR3 is made up of 14 amino acids. CDR3 residues: CSASESPFYNEQFF. The CDR3 bases are TGCAGTGCCTCGGAGAGCCCTTTCTACAATGAGCAGTTCTTC.